Detailed here is one T cell receptor (beta chain). The CDR3 has 12 amino acids. Looked up from germline, CDR1 is KGHDR and CDR2 is SFDVKD. Deletions cut 9 bases from V and 2 bases from J, with 7 bases between. The sample comes from a study of blood T cell repertoires in COVID-19. At the level of the study: Samples of COVID-19 (acute and convalescent) were obtained from the United States, Italy and Spain. The cDNA or gDNA used as material had been derived from T cells, B-cell-depleted T cells, or PBMCs.

As handled by the study authors: The authors estimated nucleated cell counts from reference gene primer amplification. The repertoire was sequenced with immunoSEQ multiplex PCR; TCRdb's copy has only in-frame clones and lacks some. V and J calls and clone size are given by that table; D and trimming were obtained from the DNA. Of approximately 250,000 clones detected, under 90% appear once; the ten largest clones hold about 9.1%. Specimen: peripheral blood. The rearrangement joins TRBV24-1 to TRBJ1-5; D gene uncertain. This TCR was sampled from a human donor in a cohort sampled during active COVID-19. The CDR3 DNA reads TGTGCCACCGGGCAGGGCAATCAGCCCCAGCATTTT. The encoded protein is CATGQGNQPQHF.